The 15 T cell receptor beta chains listed next were all sequenced from one sample in a study of CD8+CD57+ T cells in acquired aplastic anemia. For CDR3 and TCR beta VDJ profiling, genomic DNA was the template used. TCRdb recomputed calls from the reads with MiXCR, one row per CDR3 protein. The sample lists 60,000 to 75,000 distinct CDR3 sequences; over 45% were seen once. Source material: sorted CD4+, CD8+, or CD8+CD57+ T cells (not recorded which) from PBMCs. These receptors all stem from a human donor in good health, serving as a control.

This clonotype was detected once. The V and J genes are TRBV19 and TRBJ1-1, with D perhaps matching TRBD1 (6 bases). The CDR3 loop spans 14 amino acids. V lost 6 bases, J lost 3 bases, and 14 bases lay in between. From germline, CDR1 is LNHDA and CDR2 SQIVND (reference sequence). CDR3 nucleotide sequence: TGTGCCAGTAGGCCACAGGGTCAAGACACTGAAGCTTTCTTT. Its translation: CASRPQGQDTEAFF.

The V and J genes are TRBV20-1 and TRBJ1-1; D not resolved. The CDR3 is made up of 13 amino acids. Germline V CDR1 and CDR2: DFQATT, SNEGSKA (reference sequence). With 0 bases removed from V and 3 bases from J, the gap between germline ends came to 8 bases. The CDR3 loop is CSAREPRDTEAFF. CDR3 DNA: TGCAGTGCTAGAGAGCCCAGAGACACTGAAGCTTTCTTT.

The chain has TRBV7-8 and TRBJ1-6; D unclear. The CDR3 has 12 amino acids. The germline V gene encodes CDR1 SGHVS and CDR2 FQNEAQ. V was pared by 5 bases and J by 8 bases, with 7 bases between. The CDR3 DNA is TGTGCCAGCAGCCACAGCGATTCACCCCTCCACTTT. This translates into CASSHSDSPLHF. The whole variable domain, remainder taken from reference TRBV7-8 and TRBJ1-6, is GAGVSQSPRYKVAKRGQDVALRCDPISGHVSLFWYQQALGQGPEFLTYFQNEAQLDKSGLPSDRFFAERPEGSVSTLKIQRTQQEDSAVYLCASSHSDSPLHFGNGTRLTVT.

This clonotype has a count of ten or more. V is TRBV20-1 and J is TRBJ2-1; TRBD2 agrees at 10 bases. The J segment lost 7 bases and the V segment lost 0 bases, leaving 6 bases of the junction unmatched. The CDR3 length is 15 residues. Germline loops: CDR1 DFQATT, CDR2 SNEGSKA (reference sequence). The CDR3 sequence is CSARDKSSGGNEQFF. CDR3 sequence (DNA): TGCAGTGCTAGAGATAAGTCTAGCGGGGGAAATGAGCAGTTCTTC.

The sample holds many counts of this clonotype. The chain links TRBV6-6 to TRBJ2-5, with a tentative D call TRBD2 (6 bases). The V and J ends lost 0 bases and 5 bases respectively, with 13 bases between them. This CDR3 has 15 residues. Germline lookup yields CDR1 MNHNY and CDR2 SVGAGI (reference sequence). This CDR3 is CASSYSGGGSETQYF. In nucleotides, the CDR3 is TGTGCCAGCAGTTACTCAGGAGGAGGGAGCGAGACCCAGTACTTC.

This clonotype is medium-sized (0.01 to 0.1%). The genes are TRBV24-1 and TRBJ2-3, with 12 positions matching TRBD2. This CDR3 has 14 amino acids. The J segment lost 4 bases and the V segment lost 7 bases, leaving 2 bases of the junction unmatched. Germline V gives CDR1 KGHDR, CDR2 SFDVKD. The CDR3 loop reads CATRTSGSSDTQYF. CDR3 coding DNA: TGTGCCACCAGGACTAGCGGGAGTTCAGATACGCAGTATTTT.

CDR3 in amino acids: CAIRADRLNTEAFF. CDR3 in DNA: TGTGCCATCAGGGCAGACAGGTTGAACACTGAAGCTTTCTTT. The chain is built from TRBV10-3 and TRBJ1-1; D might be TRBD1 (6 bases). Germline-derived CDR1 and CDR2 are ENHRY and SYGVKD. The CDR3 spans 14 residues. The V and J ends lost 6 bases and 0 bases respectively, with 11 bases between them.

The chain couples TRBV25-1 to TRBJ1-2, with 8 bases lining up with TRBD1. In germline, CDR1 is MGHDK, CDR2 SYGVNS. The V gene end was trimmed by 2 bases and the J gene end by 8 bases; junction bases not matched to a gene: 7. CDR3 length equals 14 residues. The CDR3 protein is CASSEVVPGGGYTF. The DNA for the CDR3 is TGTGCCAGCAGTGAAGTCGTGCCAGGGGGCGGCTACACCTTC.

The rearrangement links TRBV20-1 to TRBJ2-7; maybe TRBD1 (7 bases). Germline values: CDR1 DFQATT, CDR2 SNEGSKA (reference sequence). The V end was cut by 3 bases, the J end by 2 bases, with 14 bases between. This CDR3 comprises 14 residues. The DNA for the CDR3 is TGCAGTGCTAGTGGAGGGACAGTAACCTACGAGCAGTACTTC. It yields the protein CSASGGTVTYEQYF.

Comment on this clonotype: The junction and the germline gene differ at one end; a read error may be behind it. The rearrangement links TRBV25-1 to TRBJ1-2; 7 bases match TRBD1. CDR3 length: 16 amino acids. Germline V gene data show CDR1 as MGHDK and CDR2 as SYGVNS. In DNA form, the CDR3 reads TGTGCCAGCAGTGATCCAGGCCAGGTGGGGATAGGGGGCTGCACCTTC. It encodes CASSDPGQVGIGGCTF.

V gene TRBV5-8 combines with J gene TRBJ2-3; 9 bases line up with TRBD2. CDR1 is SGHTS and CDR2 is YDEGEE in the germline V gene. This CDR3 contains 14 residues. The V and J ends lost 0 bases and 5 bases, in that order; junction bases with no gene match: 1. DNA of the CDR3: TGTGCCAGCAGCTTGGTACTAGCGGGAGATACGCAGTATTTT. Residues: CASSLVLAGDTQYF.

Concerning this clonotype: Because the CDR3 is missing its conserved closing phenylalanine or tryptophan, this is likely a read error. The chain carries TRBV19 and TRBJ1-1; D is possibly TRBD1 (5 bases). The CDR3 has 16 amino acids. Trimming shortened V by 2 bases and J by 0 bases, and 13 bases separated the two germline ends. Germline assignment: CDR1 LNHDA and CDR2 SQIVND (reference sequence). The CDR3 sequence is CASSILNRRLNTEAFL. The CDR3 region has the DNA TGTGCCAGTAGTATACTAAACAGGAGGCTGAACACTGAAGCTTTCCTT.

V and J are TRBV19 and TRBJ2-7, with D tentatively TRBD1 (5 bases). The V and J ends lost 11 bases and 0 bases respectively, with 11 bases between them. The CDR3 contains 12 residues. Per the germline V gene, CDR1 is LNHDA and CDR2 is SQIVND (reference sequence). The CDR3 reads CAVYRSSYEQYV. The CDR3 coding sequence is TGTGCCGTATACAGGAGCTCCTACGAGCAGTACGTC.

In regard to this clonotype: At one of its ends the junction is not consistent with the germline gene, which may arise from a read error. The genes are TRBV13 and TRBJ2-7, with 7 bases that match TRBD1. Germline V gene sequence: CDR1 PRHDT, CDR2 FYEKMQ (reference sequence). The length of the CDR3 is 14 residues. This CDR3 reads CASSKGTADYEQCF. The CDR3 DNA reads as TGTGCCAGCAGTAAGGGGACAGCAGACTACGAGCAGTGCTTC.

This clonotype was detected many times. The genes are TRBV2 and TRBJ1-1; no reliable D call. The CDR3 extends over 15 amino acids. V lost 6 bases to trimming and J lost 3 bases, with 17 bases between them. Germline V lookup: CDR1 SNHLY, CDR2 FYNNEI. CDR3 nucleotide sequence: TGTGCCAGCAGGCGAGAGACAACGGCGGACACTGAAGCTTTCTTT. Amino acid sequence: CASRRETTADTEAFF.